In this sample, the clone carrying this T cell receptor (beta chain) turned up many times. V lost 6 bases and J lost 1, with 9 bases in between. In germline, CDR1 is MGHDK, CDR2 SYGVNS. The CDR3 has 13 residues. This specimen comes from a study of Graves' ophthalmopathy and Graves' hyperthyroidism. Amplified material comprised TCR beta CDR3 regions derived from RNA transcripts. First-round RT-PCR used HTBI primers; second-round multiplex PCR followed. TCRdb itself ran the multiplex PCR reads through MiXCR, one entry per CDR3 protein. The sample holds a few hundred thousand distinct CDR3 sequences; roughly a sixth are singletons and the top ten take approximately 2.4%. Reliance was placed on clinical symptoms, serum thyroxine, TRAb, thyroid ultrasound and orbital computed tomography for diagnosis.

V usage is TRBV25-1 and J usage is TRBJ1-1, with no clear D. The receptor was derived from an adult woman with stable Graves' hyperthyroidism. Material for sequencing was peripheral blood. CDR3 amino acids: CASRTTWNTEAFF. CDR3 sequence (DNA): TGTGCCAGCAGGACAACCTGGAACACTGAAGCTTTCTTT. Combining the CDR3 with reference TRBV25-1 and TRBJ1-1 gives the whole variable domain EADIYQTPRYLVIGTGKKITLECSQTMGHDKMYWYQQDPGMELHLIHYSYGVNSTEKGDLSSESTVSRIRTEHFPLTLESARPSHTSQYLCASRTTWNTEAFFGQGTRLTVV.